This T cell receptor beta chain stems from a study of cytomegalovirus exposure and HLA in healthy donors. Study at large: It was reported in a later analysis that the approximately 110 validation repertoires used the same platform as the approximately 650 first-cohort repertoires. General study points: Reported results showed that the classifier diagnosed cytomegalovirus status with high specificity and sensitivity. Associated with cytomegalovirus, according to the listing, were around 160 TCR beta chains.

Germline assignment: CDR1 SGHAT and CDR2 FQNNGV. V was pared by 4 bases and J by 8 bases, with 5 bases of the junction left unmatched. The CDR3 loop spans 14 amino acids. Notes on this clone: Its antigen is currently unknown.

The table came from immunoSEQ multiplex PCR; TCRdb's copy has only in-frame clones and leaves some out. The profile shows some 250,000 clones, around 90% of them singletons. The origin of this receptor is a woman aged 18 to 35 in good health and CMV-seronegative. The genes are TRBV11-2 and TRBJ1-4; 9 bases are a match to TRBD1. The sequencing sample was made of PBMCs. In DNA, the CDR3 is TGTGCCAGCAGCTACGACAGGGGGTTCGAAAAACTGTTTTTT. It codes for CASSYDRGFEKLFF.